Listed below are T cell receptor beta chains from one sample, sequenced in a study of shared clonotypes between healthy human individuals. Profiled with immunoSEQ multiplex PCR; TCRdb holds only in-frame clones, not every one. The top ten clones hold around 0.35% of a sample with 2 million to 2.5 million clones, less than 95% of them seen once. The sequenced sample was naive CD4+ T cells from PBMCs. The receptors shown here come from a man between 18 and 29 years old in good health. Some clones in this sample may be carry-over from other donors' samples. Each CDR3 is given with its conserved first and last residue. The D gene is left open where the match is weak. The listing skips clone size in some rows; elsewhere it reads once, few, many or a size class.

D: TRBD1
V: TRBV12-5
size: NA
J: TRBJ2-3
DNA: TGTGCTAGTGGTGGGGGACAGGGCACAGATACGCAGTATTTT
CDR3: CASGGGQGTDTQYF

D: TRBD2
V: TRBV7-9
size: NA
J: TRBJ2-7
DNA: TGTGCCAGCAGCCCGCGGGAGCTCGAGCAGTACTTC
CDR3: CASSPRELEQYF

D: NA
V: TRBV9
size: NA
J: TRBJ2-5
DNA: TGTGCCAGCAGCGCGATTCTGACAGGAAGAGAGACCCAGTACTTC
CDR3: CASSAILTGRETQYF

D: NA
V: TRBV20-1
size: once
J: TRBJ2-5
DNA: TGCAGTGCGGTATTAGAGACCCAGTACTTC
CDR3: CSAVLETQYF

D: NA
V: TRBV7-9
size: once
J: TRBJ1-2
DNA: TGTGCCAGCAGCTTAGTGGGTGAGGACGGCTATGGCTACACCTTC
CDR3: CASSLVGEDGYGYTF

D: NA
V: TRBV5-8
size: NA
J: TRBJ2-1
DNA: TGTGCCAGCATCACAGCGGGTTCCGACCGCAATGAGCAGTTCTTC
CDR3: CASITAGSDRNEQFF

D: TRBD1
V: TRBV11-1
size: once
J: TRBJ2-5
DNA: TGTGCCAGCAGCTTAGACCGCTACAGGGGGCAAGAGACCCAGTACTTC
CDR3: CASSLDRYRGQETQYF

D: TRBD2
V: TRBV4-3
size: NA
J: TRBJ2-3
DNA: TGCGCCAGCAGCCAAGATCTAGCGGGAGGCCGCACAGATACGCAGTATTTT
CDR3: CASSQDLAGGRTDTQYF

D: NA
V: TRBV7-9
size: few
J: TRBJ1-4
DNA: TGTGCCAGCAGCCTCCGGGAACCCGAAAAACTGTTTTTT
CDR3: CASSLREPEKLFF

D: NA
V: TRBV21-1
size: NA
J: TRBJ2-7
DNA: TGTGCCAGCAGCAAGAGGGGATCTTACAGGGACGAGCAGTACTTC
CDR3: CASSKRGSYRDEQYF

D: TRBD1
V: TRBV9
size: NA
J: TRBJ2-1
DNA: TGTGCCAGCAGCGCGACCCAGACAGGGGTGGAGTTCTTC
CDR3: CASSATQTGVEFF

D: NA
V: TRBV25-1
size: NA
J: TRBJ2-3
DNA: TGTGCCAGCAGTGAAGTCGCGGTAGATACGCAGTATTTT
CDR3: CASSEVAVDTQYF

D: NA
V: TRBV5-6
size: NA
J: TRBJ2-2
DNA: TGTGCCAGCAGCCTTTGGGGGCCCCTCACCGGGGAGCTGTTTTTT
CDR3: CASSLWGPLTGELFF

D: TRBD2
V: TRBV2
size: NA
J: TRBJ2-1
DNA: TGTGCCAGCAACGTTGGGACTAGCTGGTACAATGAGCAGTTCTTC
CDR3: CASNVGTSWYNEQFF

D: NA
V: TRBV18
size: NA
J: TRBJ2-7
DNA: TGTGCCAGCTCACCACCGAGTCAGAGCTCCTACGAGCAGTACTTC
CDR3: CASSPPSQSSYEQYF